This T cell receptor beta chain was observed in a study of shared clonotypes between healthy human individuals. Overall study findings and caveats: Limited genetic and exposure-history diversity came from having few donors.

Details on this clone: Its antigen is as yet unknown.

Sorted-subset replicate PCR reactions were performed with approximately 200 ng DNA, corresponding to 30,000 or so T cell genomes. Only in-frame clones appear in the TCRdb table, and some are missing; sequencing was by immunoSEQ multiplex PCR. The sample lists roughly 770,000 clones; 96% were seen once. CD45RO-negative CD8 cells positively selected for CCR7 made up the naive population, which excluded terminally differentiated effector memory CD45RA+ cells. V lost 3 bases, J lost 7 bases, and 10 bases lay in between. The CDR3 is made up of 13 amino acids. Germline CDR1 LNHDA, CDR2 SQIVND (reference sequence).

Material for sequencing was naive CD8+ T cells sorted from blood. The chain links TRBV19 to TRBJ2-1; TRBD2 might be the D (6 bases). This sequence originates from a man aged 25 to 40 in good health. CDR3 nucleotide sequence: TGTGCCAGTAGTATTGGGGGGAGGAATGAGCAGTTCTTC. It codes for CASSIGGRNEQFF.